The 14 T cell receptor beta chains presented below share a single source sample, sequenced in a study of T cell repertoires in cytomegalovirus infection. TCRdb passed the reads through MiXCR, listing each CDR3 protein once. This table holds around 260,000 distinct CDR3 sequences, roughly 26% found once. Sequencing was carried out using PBMCs. The receptor source for this set is a human donor in good health (CMV status not recorded). Some clones in this sample may be carry-over from other donors' samples.

The chain joins TRBV9 to TRBJ2-1, with 12 bases matching TRBD1. From germline, CDR1 is SGDLS and CDR2 YYNGEE. This CDR3 contains 20 residues. V dropped 3 bases and J dropped 0; count of bases not matched to a gene: 13. For the CDR3, the DNA is TGTGCCAGCAGCGCCGCGGGGACAGGGGGCCGTTTGGGCTCCTACAATGAGCAGTTCTTC. This sequence encodes CASSAAGTGGRLGSYNEQFF.

This clonotype was detected only a few times. This chain uses TRBV20-1 with TRBJ1-4; no clear D. Germline V gene sequence: CDR1 DFQATT, CDR2 SNEGSKA (reference sequence). This CDR3 comprises 12 residues. Trimming pared 0 bases from V and 5 bases from J, leaving 4 bases between. CDR3 sequence: CSARDQNEKLFF. CDR3 DNA: TGCAGTGCTAGAGATCAGAATGAAAAACTGTTTTTT.

This clonotype was seen ten or more times. J is TRBJ1-1 and V is TRBV11-1; the match to TRBD1 covers 9 bases. This CDR3 is 15 amino acids long. Germline loops: CDR1 SGHAT, CDR2 FQDESV (reference sequence). Trimming at V came to 5 bases and at J to 4 bases, leaving 8 bases not matched to a gene. The CDR3 is CASSQRTGESTEAFF. DNA for the CDR3: TGTGCCAGCAGCCAACGGACAGGGGAGAGCACTGAAGCTTTCTTT.

There are a few counts of this clonotype. The chain carries TRBV5-1 and TRBJ2-7, with 7 bases aligning to TRBD1. This CDR3 has 14 residues. The germline V gene has CDR1 SGHRS and CDR2 YFSETQ. V gave up 0 bases and J gave up 6 bases; unmatched junction bases: 6. CDR3 region: CASSLGQGSLEQYF. The CDR3 DNA follows: TGCGCCAGCAGCTTGGGACAGGGCTCCCTCGAGCAGTACTTC.

The rearrangement links TRBV6-8 to TRBJ2-5; D tentatively fits TRBD1 or TRBD2 (5 bases each). The V gene's germline CDR1 is MNHGY and CDR2 SAAAGT. Trimming cost V 6 bases and J 4 bases, with 18 bases left between them. The CDR3 consists of 15 residues. CDR3 coding DNA: TGTGCCAGCAGCTCTTCATTGGGACGGCCAGAGACCCAGTACTTC. Its translation: CASSSSLGRPETQYF.

The chain employs TRBV4-3 and TRBJ1-4; D gene unclear. The CDR3 sequence is 17 residues long. V gave up 0 bases and J gave up 2 bases, with 13 bases separating them. Germline CDR1 reads LGHNA; CDR2 reads YSLEER. As DNA, the CDR3 is TGCGCCAGCAGCCAAGAAGGGAGGAAGGCGACTAATGAAAAACTGTTTTTT. Amino acid sequence: CASSQEGRKATNEKLFF.

In its sample, this clonotype was seen once. V usage is TRBV15 and J usage is TRBJ2-1; 7 bases are a match to TRBD1. Germline V gene data show CDR1 as LNHNV and CDR2 as YYDKDF (reference sequence). The CDR3 contains 16 residues. The J segment lost 0 bases and the V segment lost 3 bases, leaving 5 bases of the junction unmatched. The CDR3 loop is CATSRGDRLSYNEQFF. In DNA form, the CDR3 reads TGTGCCACCAGCAGGGGGGACAGACTCTCCTACAATGAGCAGTTCTTC.

The chain is built from TRBV5-1 and TRBJ2-2; a weak D match, TRBD1 (6 bases). This CDR3 comprises 16 residues. Trimming shortened V by 4 bases and J by 1 base, and 14 bases separated the two germline ends. CDR1 SGHRS and CDR2 YFSETQ come from the germline V gene. The CDR3 DNA follows: TGCGCCAGCAGCCAAACGAGGGGGAGGAACACCGGGGAGCTGTTTTTT. Its protein is CASSQTRGRNTGELFF.

V is TRBV4-1 and J is TRBJ1-6, with D hard to call. The germline CDR1 and CDR2 sequences are MGHRA and YSYEKL. V was clipped by 4 bases and J by 4 bases, with 11 bases between them. This CDR3 spans 15 amino acids. CDR3 sequence reads: CASSPAGVYNSPLHF. In DNA, the CDR3 is TGCGCCAGCAGCCCCGCCGGAGTATATAATTCACCCCTCCACTTT.

This clonotype was recorded at least ten times. V and J are TRBV6-1 and TRBJ2-2; 10 positions match TRBD2. The CDR3 extends over 16 amino acids. CDR1 and CDR2 from the germline V gene are MNHNS and SASEGT. J lost 1 base, V lost 5 bases, and 4 bases had no gene match. CDR3 coding DNA: TGTGCCAGCAGTCCCCTAGCGGGAGTGAACACCGGGGAGCTGTTTTTT. Its translation is CASSPLAGVNTGELFF.

The chain is built from TRBV5-5 and TRBJ1-2; 7 bases align to TRBD1. CDR1 is SGHKS, CDR2 YYEKEE, per germline (reference sequence). The CDR3 consists of 16 residues. V lost 0 bases, J lost 2 bases, and 7 bases stayed unmatched. The CDR3 reads CASSLAPTTGNYGYTF. The DNA for the CDR3 is TGTGCCAGCAGCTTGGCTCCTACGACAGGGAACTATGGCTACACCTTC.

The V and J genes are TRBV28 and TRBJ2-7; possibly TRBD1 or TRBD2 for D (7 bases each). The CDR3 runs to 15 residues. The germline V gene has CDR1 MDHEN and CDR2 SYDVKM. Trimming removed 8 bases at V and 1 base at J, with 18 bases between. The chain's CDR3 is CASGWQGEGSYEQYF. The CDR3 nucleotides read TGTGCCAGCGGTTGGCAGGGGGAGGGTTCCTACGAGCAGTACTTC.

The V and J genes are TRBV4-1 and TRBJ2-1, with TRBD2 as a possible D gene (5 bases). Between the trimmed V and J ends, which lost 3 bases and 0 bases, there was a span of 9 bases. The CDR3 extends over 15 amino acids. Per the germline V gene, CDR1 is MGHRA and CDR2 is YSYEKL. The chain's CDR3 is CASSQTGSSYNEQFF. The CDR3 DNA sequence: TGCGCCAGCAGCCAGACGGGAAGCTCCTACAATGAGCAGTTCTTC.

The CDR3 region is CASSLRTSGLTDTQYF. The DNA for the CDR3 is TGTGCCAGCAGCTTAAGGACTAGCGGCCTCACAGATACGCAGTATTTT. The genes are TRBV11-2 and TRBJ2-3, with 10 nucleotides matching TRBD2. V was clipped by 2 bases and J by 2 bases; unmatched bases: 4. CDR1 SGHAT and CDR2 FQNNGV come from the germline V gene. The CDR3 runs 16 residues.